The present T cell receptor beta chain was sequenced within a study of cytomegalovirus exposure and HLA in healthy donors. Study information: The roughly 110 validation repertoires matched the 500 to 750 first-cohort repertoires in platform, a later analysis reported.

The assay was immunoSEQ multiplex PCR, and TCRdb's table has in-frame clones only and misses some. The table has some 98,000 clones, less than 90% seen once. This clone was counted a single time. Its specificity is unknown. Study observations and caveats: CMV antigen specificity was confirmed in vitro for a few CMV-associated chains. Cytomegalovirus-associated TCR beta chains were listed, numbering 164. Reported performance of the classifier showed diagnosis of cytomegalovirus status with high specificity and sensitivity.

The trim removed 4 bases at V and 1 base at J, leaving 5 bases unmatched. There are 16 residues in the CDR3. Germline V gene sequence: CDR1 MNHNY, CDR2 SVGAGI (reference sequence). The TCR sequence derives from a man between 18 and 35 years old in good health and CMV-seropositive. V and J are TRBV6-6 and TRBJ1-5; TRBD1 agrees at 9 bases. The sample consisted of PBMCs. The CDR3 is CASSSGTGLSNQPQHF. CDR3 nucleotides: TGTGCCAGCAGTTCAGGGACAGGGCTCAGCAATCAGCCCCAGCATTTT.